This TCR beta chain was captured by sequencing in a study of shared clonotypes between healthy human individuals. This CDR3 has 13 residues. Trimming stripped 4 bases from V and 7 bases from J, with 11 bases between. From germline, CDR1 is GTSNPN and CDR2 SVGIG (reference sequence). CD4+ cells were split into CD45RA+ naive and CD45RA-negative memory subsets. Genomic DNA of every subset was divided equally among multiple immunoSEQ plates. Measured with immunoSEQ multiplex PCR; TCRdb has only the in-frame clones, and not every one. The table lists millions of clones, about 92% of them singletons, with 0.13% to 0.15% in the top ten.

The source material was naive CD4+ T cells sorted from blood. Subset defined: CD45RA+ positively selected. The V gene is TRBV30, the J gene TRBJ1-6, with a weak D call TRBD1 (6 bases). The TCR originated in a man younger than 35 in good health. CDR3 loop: CAWTTGFNSPLHF. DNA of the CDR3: TGTGCCTGGACTACAGGGTTCAATTCACCCCTCCACTTT.